This T cell receptor beta chain was profiled in a study of T cell responses to AZD1222 COVID-19 vaccine (TCRdb year 2021). The study in broad terms: A total of approximately 240 trial participants underwent TCR sequencing, of whom roughly 210 had received two doses of AZD1222 and 26 had received two doses of the MenACWY control vaccine. Trial participants were enrolled by age into subgroups of 18-55, 56-69 and 70-plus years, and around 150, 28 and 57 TCR-sequenced participants, respectively, were included in these subgroups. The full study reports these points: Reportedly, close to half of the unique spike-specific TCRs recognized epitopes lying outside the regions that are mutated in the B.1.351 and B.1.1.7 variants. Participants were mostly white British and included more females than males, and it was suggested by the authors that clonal diversity may have been underestimated. After two AZD1222 doses, spike-specific TCR breadth and depth were significantly higher than at day 0 and than in MenACWY recipients. Because no day 14 peak-response samples were available, repertoires were characterized only after the peak T cell response. Conclusions about previously exposed vaccinees were limited because only a handful of AZD1222 recipients were SARS-CoV-2 seropositive at baseline. Vaccine-associated CD4 TCRs spanned the whole spike protein, with dominant responses in regions 160-218 and 743-854. The 56-69-year group was small, and its depth increase did not reach significance, likely because of low power.

A note on this clone: Which antigen it targets is not known. Base-call qualities are not available, and no considerably larger clone is one nucleotide away.

The CDR3 regions of human TCRbeta chains were subjected to immunosequencing. In the source study's methods: TCRs in the repertoires were matched against a reference library of SARS-CoV-2-specific TCRs that had been generated with the MIRA antigen-specificity platform. Breadth meant the fraction of unique TCRs that were SARS-CoV-2-associated, whereas depth meant the fraction of total T cells that were SARS-CoV-2-associated. Using the MIRA data, each spike-specific TCR was assigned both to the spike region to which the TCR was reactive and to a CD4 or CD8 class. Log10-transformed breadth and depth values were compared by one-way ANOVA with Sidak's multiple comparisons tests. The immuneACCESS repertoire file appears here via TCRdb, limited to in-frame rearrangements. These files lack a portion of the clones; in checked studies, under half of the deficit traces to unresolved V genes, and the cause of the others is not known. The D gene and trimming were derived from the DNA, and the V and J assignments and clone size from that table. The sample has roughly 170,000 clones on record, roughly 94% of them singletons. Of the sample, roughly 1.7% falls within the top ten clones.

The time point label of this sample denotes: about 28 days (+/-7) after the second vaccine dose. AZD1222 recipients whose second dose came at about 4 weeks and those whose second dose came at about 12 weeks were combined into one group, since spike-specific TCR depth and breadth did not differ between the two schedules. Vaccinee samples were obtained from the UK trials COV001 and COV002, which included a single-blind randomized controlled phase 2/3 trial of AZD1222 (ChAdOx1 nCoV-19) in healthy adults. Trial participant PBMC samples were collected at day 0 and day 28 after the second dose for TCRbeta chain sequencing. This TCR came from an adult who received the AZD1222 COVID-19 vaccine. This sample comprised peripheral blood, obtained 28 days after the second AZD1222 dose.

The DNA reads TGCGCCAGTGGTATTCGAAGCGTGAACACCGGGGAGCTGTTTTTT. Translated, this gives CASGIRSVNTGELFF. This receptor chain uses TRBV5-1 and TRBJ2-2, with the D gene call left open. Its CDR3 holds 15 amino acids, cysteine through phenylalanine. This entry keeps only the CDR3 DNA: 45 bases, framed from base 1. The trim is 8 bases for V and 1 base for J, with a gap of 15 bases between the germline ends. The germline V gene provides CDR1 SGHRS and CDR2 YFSETQ.